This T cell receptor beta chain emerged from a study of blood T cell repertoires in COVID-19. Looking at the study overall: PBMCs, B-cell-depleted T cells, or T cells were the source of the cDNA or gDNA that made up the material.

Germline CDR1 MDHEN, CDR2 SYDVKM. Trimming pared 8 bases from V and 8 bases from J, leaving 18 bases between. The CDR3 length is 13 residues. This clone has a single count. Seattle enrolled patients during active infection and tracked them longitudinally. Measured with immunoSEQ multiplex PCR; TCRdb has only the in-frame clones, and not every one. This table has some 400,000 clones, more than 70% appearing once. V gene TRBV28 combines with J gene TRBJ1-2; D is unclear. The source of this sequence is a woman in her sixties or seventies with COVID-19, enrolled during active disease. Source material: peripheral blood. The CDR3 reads CASLPGESWGYTF. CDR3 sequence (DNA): TGTGCCAGCCTCCCCGGGGAAAGTTGGGGCTACACCTTC.